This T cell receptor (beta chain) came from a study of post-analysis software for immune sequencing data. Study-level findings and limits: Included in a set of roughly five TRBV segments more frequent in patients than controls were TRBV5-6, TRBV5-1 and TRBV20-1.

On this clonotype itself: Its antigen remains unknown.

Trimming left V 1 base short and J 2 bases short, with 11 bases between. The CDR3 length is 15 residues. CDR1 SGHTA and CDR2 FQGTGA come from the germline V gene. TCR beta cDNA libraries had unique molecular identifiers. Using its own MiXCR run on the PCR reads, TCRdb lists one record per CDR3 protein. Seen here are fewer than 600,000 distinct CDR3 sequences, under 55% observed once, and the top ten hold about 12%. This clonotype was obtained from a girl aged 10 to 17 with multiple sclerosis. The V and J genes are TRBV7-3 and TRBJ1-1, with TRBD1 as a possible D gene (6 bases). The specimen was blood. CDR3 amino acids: CASSLMGGRNTEAFF. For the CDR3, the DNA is TGTGCCAGCAGCTTAATGGGGGGCCGCAACACTGAAGCTTTCTTT.